Presented here are 14 T cell receptor beta chains from one specimen sequenced in a study of patients and donors after allogeneic stem cell transplantation. TCRdb called the RT-PCR reads again in MiXCR, with one record for every CDR3 protein. The table includes about 160,000 distinct CDR3 sequences, approximately 25% detected once. The material sequenced was blood, either unsorted or a sorted T cell fraction (not recorded which). The receptor set was obtained from a human donor who was either an allogeneic HSCT recipient or a stem cell or donor lymphocyte infusion donor (not recorded which). It is not recorded whose cells these are; they may come from a transplant donor.

This clonotype was counted between two and nine times. The V call is TRBV29-1, the J call TRBJ2-2; D is possibly TRBD2 (5 bases). V lost 4 bases and J lost 5, with 11 bases in between. Germline CDR1 SQVTM, CDR2 ANQGSEA. There are 13 residues in the CDR3. This chain's CDR3 is CSVVSRGTGELFF. The CDR3 region has the DNA TGCAGCGTTGTTTCCAGAGGGACCGGGGAGCTGTTTTTT.

This clonotype was seen more than once but under ten times. The V call is TRBV12-3 or TRBV12-4, the J call TRBJ2-5; TRBD2 matches at 8 bases. CDR3 length: 15 amino acids. The junction had 9 bases not matched to a gene; V was cut back by 4 bases and J by 5 bases. The CDR3 region has the DNA TGTGCCAGCAGTTACCGAGCGGGAGTTCTGGAGACCCAGTACTTC. Translated: CASSYRAGVLETQYF.

The J gene is TRBJ2-1, the V gene TRBV3-1; 10 bases line up with TRBD1. Germline values: CDR1 LGHDT, CDR2 YNNKEL (reference sequence). This CDR3 has 16 amino acids. Losses at the gene ends were 7 bases for V and 5 bases for J; bases not matched to a gene: 11. The CDR3 region has the DNA TGTGCCAGCACCCAGGGTAGGGGACAGGGGCACAATGAGCAGTTCTTC. This sequence encodes CASTQGRGQGHNEQFF.

The chain has TRBV9 and TRBJ2-2, with 16 bases aligning to TRBD2. Germline V gene data show CDR1 as SGDLS and CDR2 as YYNGEE. There are 20 residues in the CDR3. J was trimmed by 4 bases and V by 2 bases; bases with no gene match: 11. CDR3 loop: CASSVQPGLAGGNGTGELFF. In DNA form, the CDR3 reads TGTGCCAGCAGCGTTCAACCGGGACTAGCGGGAGGGAATGGCACCGGGGAGCTGTTTTTT.

This clonotype appeared a few times. V and J are TRBV12-3 or TRBV12-4 and TRBJ2-7; D is unresolved. This CDR3 contains 17 residues. The V and J ends lost 5 bases and 5 bases respectively, with 25 bases between them. CDR3 region: CASSQTPSPEARNEQYF. CDR3 nucleotides: TGTGCCAGCAGTCAAACCCCCAGCCCTGAAGCGAGGAACGAGCAGTACTTC.

V and J are TRBV5-5 and TRBJ2-5, with D possibly being TRBD2 (5 bases). The CDR3 spans 13 residues. CDR1 is SGHKS, CDR2 YYEKEE, per germline (reference sequence). Trimming removed 0 bases from V and 5 bases from J, with 8 bases in between. The CDR3, as DNA: TGTGCCAGCAGCTTGGTAACGGGGGAGACCCAGTACTTC. This gives the protein CASSLVTGETQYF.

The gene calls are TRBV25-1 and TRBJ1-4, with D possibly matching TRBD1 (5 bases). The CDR3 runs 17 residues. The germline gives CDR1 MGHDK, CDR2 SYGVNS. The V end lost 8 bases, the J end lost 0 bases, and 19 bases lay between the germline ends. The CDR3 nucleotides are TGTGCCAGCCGTCAAGTACCAAGACAGTCAACTAATGAAAAACTGTTTTTT. Translation gives CASRQVPRQSTNEKLFF.

The gene calls are TRBV21-1 and TRBJ2-7; no DNA check was done on the table's D call, TRBD2. TRBV21-1 is termed a pseudogene. The CDR3 is 16 amino acids. Here the CDR3 DNA reads TGTGCCAGCAGCTACCTTTACCGTAAGGGAGACTACGAGCAGTACTTC. This encodes CASSYLYRKGDYEQYF.

The J gene is TRBJ2-1, the V gene TRBV12-3 or TRBV12-4; maybe TRBD2 (6 bases). V lost 5 bases and J 5 bases, leaving 16 bases between the germline ends. The CDR3 length is 15 residues. DNA of the CDR3: TGTGCCAGCAGTCCCTTGGGACTGTCAGACAATGAGCAGTTCTTC. Protein sequence: CASSPLGLSDNEQFF.

CDR3 amino acids: CASSYQNTGELFF. The CDR3, as DNA: TGTGCCAGCAGTTACCAGAACACCGGGGAGCTGTTTTTT. The rearrangement uses TRBV6-5 and TRBJ2-2; D not resolved. From germline, CDR1 is MNHEY and CDR2 SVGAGI. The germline V and J ends were trimmed by 2 bases and 1 base, with 2 bases remaining between them. The CDR3 spans 13 residues.

This clonotype has only a few counts. The chain has TRBV4-3 and TRBJ2-1; the match to TRBD2 covers 12 bases. Per the germline V gene, CDR1 is LGHNA and CDR2 is YSLEER. CDR3 length: 17 amino acids. V shed 2 bases and J 8 bases; nucleotides not matched to a gene: 10. CDR3 DNA: TGCGCCAGCAGCCAACTTCCTAGCGGGAGGGCACGAGATGAGCAGTTCTTC. Its protein product is CASSQLPSGRARDEQFF.

The CDR3 coding sequence is TGCAGTGCTAGACTAGCGGGGGGGCCCTACTACGAGCAGTACTTC. It specifies CSARLAGGPYYEQYF. The V and J genes are TRBV20-1 and TRBJ2-7; 12 bases line up with TRBD2. Germline V CDR1 and CDR2: DFQATT, SNEGSKA (reference sequence). This CDR3 contains 15 residues. V lost 2 bases to trimming and J lost 3 bases; unmatched junction nucleotides: 5.

This clonotype has just a few counts. This chain joins TRBV5-1 and TRBJ2-3; 8 nucleotides match TRBD2. The germline V gene encodes CDR1 SGHRS and CDR2 YFSETQ. The CDR3 has 17 amino acids. Germline trimming cut 0 bases from V and 0 bases from J; bases unmatched to any gene: 6. CDR3 coding DNA: TGCGCCAGCAGCTTGGGGACTAGCTGGAAAAGCACAGATACGCAGTATTTT. Its translation is CASSLGTSWKSTDTQYF.

The V call is TRBV5-1, the J call TRBJ2-3; TRBD2 matches 11 bases. V lost 0 bases, J lost 3 bases, and 3 bases stayed unmatched. Germline V gene data show CDR1 as SGHRS and CDR2 as YFSETQ. This CDR3 is 16 amino acids long. CDR3 bases: TGCGCCAGCAGCTTGGGCGCTAGCGGGGGGACAGATACGCAGTATTTT. Its translation: CASSLGASGGTDTQYF.